A selection of T cell receptor beta chains follows, all from one sample in a study of beta chain features in type 1 diabetes. The method was immunoSEQ multiplex PCR; TCRdb's version includes in-frame clones alone and lacks a portion of them. The sample gives more than 130,000 clones, 6.9% of which show up once; 1.1% to 1.5% is in the top ten. The material sequenced was central memory CD4+ T cells from blood. These receptors came from a woman in her twenties or thirties in good health. CDR3s include the opening cysteine and the closing phenylalanine or tryptophan. The D gene is left open where the match is weak. For some rows the clone size is stated as once, few or many, or as a class when expanded; others skip it.

D gene: TRBD2
V gene: TRBV19
J gene: TRBJ2-1
clone size: .
CDR3 DNA: TGTGCCAGTAGTATAGATCATTCTAGCGGGAGGAATGAGCAGTTCTTC
CDR3 protein: CASSIDHSSGRNEQFF

D gene: TRBD2
V gene: TRBV30
J gene: TRBJ2-1
clone size: many
CDR3 DNA: TGTGCCTGGAGTGTATTTGTAGCGGGGAAGGATGAGCAGTTCTTC
CDR3 protein: CAWSVFVAGKDEQFF

D gene: .
V gene: TRBV7-2
J gene: TRBJ2-7
clone size: .
CDR3 DNA: TGTGCCAGCAGCTACGGGAGTACCTCCTACGAGCAGTACTTC
CDR3 protein: CASSYGSTSYEQYF

D gene: TRBD1
V gene: TRBV6-5
J gene: TRBJ1-1
clone size: .
CDR3 DNA: TGTGCCAGCAGCCTATCAGGGGGCACTGAAGCTTTCTTT
CDR3 protein: CASSLSGGTEAFF

D gene: .
V gene: TRBV11-2
J gene: TRBJ2-1
clone size: few
CDR3 DNA: TGTGCCAGCACCCCCCCCCAGGGCCCTTTGTTGGGGAGGGAGCAGTTCTTC
CDR3 protein: CASTPPQGPLLGREQFF

D gene: TRBD2
V gene: TRBV4-3
J gene: TRBJ2-3
clone size: few
CDR3 DNA: TGCGCCAGCAGCCAAACCGGGACTAGGAGTGATACGCAGTATTTT
CDR3 protein: CASSQTGTRSDTQYF

D gene: .
V gene: TRBV28
J gene: TRBJ1-2
clone size: few
CDR3 DNA: TGTGCCAGCAGACTACCCCGACAGCGCGGCGGCTACACCTTC
CDR3 protein: CASRLPRQRGGYTF

D gene: .
V gene: TRBV7-2
J gene: TRBJ1-2
clone size: .
CDR3 DNA: TGTGCCAGCAGCTTAGCTCCAGGGCAAAACTATGGCTACACCTTC
CDR3 protein: CASSLAPGQNYGYTF

D gene: .
V gene: TRBV30
J gene: TRBJ1-3
clone size: few
CDR3 DNA: TGTGCCTGGAGCTCCTACGTGGGGGCGTCAGGAAACACCATATATTTT
CDR3 protein: CAWSSYVGASGNTIYF

D gene: TRBD1
V gene: TRBV6-6
J gene: TRBJ2-7
clone size: few
CDR3 DNA: TGTGCCAGCACCCAGGGGGGGACAGGGGCAGGTGAGCAGTACTTC
CDR3 protein: CASTQGGTGAGEQYF

D gene: TRBD2
V gene: TRBV11-1
J gene: TRBJ2-1
clone size: .
CDR3 DNA: TGTGCCAGCAGCTTAGGTGCGGGAGCCTACAATGAGCAGTTCTTC
CDR3 protein: CASSLGAGAYNEQFF

D gene: .
V gene: TRBV6-5
J gene: TRBJ2-1
clone size: .
CDR3 DNA: TGTGCCAGCAGTGCCGGGACACGAGAGCAGTTCTTC
CDR3 protein: CASSAGTREQFF

D gene: TRBD2
V gene: TRBV27
J gene: TRBJ2-2
clone size: many
CDR3 DNA: TGTGCCAGCAGACGGTTGGCAGCGGGGTCCGGGGAGCTGTTTTTT
CDR3 protein: CASRRLAAGSGELFF

D gene: .
V gene: TRBV7-2
J gene: TRBJ2-2
clone size: .
CDR3 DNA: TGTGCCAGCAGGACCGGGACACTTAACACCGGGGAGCTGTTTTTT
CDR3 protein: CASRTGTLNTGELFF

D gene: .
V gene: TRBV20-1
J gene: TRBJ2-7
clone size: once
CDR3 DNA: TGCAGTGCTGGACAGTACGAGCAGTACTTC
CDR3 protein: CSAGQYEQYF

D gene: TRBD1
V gene: TRBV7-2
J gene: TRBJ2-7
clone size: .
CDR3 DNA: TGTGCCAGCAGCTTAGTGGTCCTTCAGGGGGCGGTCTCCTACGAGCAGTACTTC
CDR3 protein: CASSLVVLQGAVSYEQYF

D gene: TRBD1
V gene: TRBV7-6
J gene: TRBJ2-4
clone size: .
CDR3 DNA: TGTGCCAGCAGCTTAGGACCGGGACAGGTAGCCAAAAACATTCAGTACTTC
CDR3 protein: CASSLGPGQVAKNIQYF

D gene: .
V gene: TRBV4-2
J gene: TRBJ1-2
clone size: few
CDR3 DNA: TGTGCCAGCAGCCAAGATAAGGTAGAGACAGGATATGGCTACACCTTC
CDR3 protein: CASSQDKVETGYGYTF

D gene: .
V gene: TRBV5-1
J gene: TRBJ1-1
clone size: few
CDR3 DNA: TGCGCCAGCAGCTTGGTGCCAGGTGGCACTGAAGCTTTCTTT
CDR3 protein: CASSLVPGGTEAFF

D gene: TRBD1
V gene: TRBV6-1
J gene: TRBJ2-7
clone size: few
CDR3 DNA: TGTGCCAGCAGTCCCCGGACAGGGGGTAGTTACGAGCAGTACTTC
CDR3 protein: CASSPRTGGSYEQYF

D gene: .
V gene: TRBV29-1
J gene: TRBJ1-2
clone size: .
CDR3 DNA: TGCAGCGTTGGCAGGGGAGACTATGGCTACACCTTC
CDR3 protein: CSVGRGDYGYTF

D gene: TRBD1
V gene: TRBV4-1
J gene: TRBJ2-7
clone size: .
CDR3 DNA: TGCGCCAGCAGCCAAGAAACGAGACAGGGGGCGGCGGGGACAGAGCAGTACTTC
CDR3 protein: CASSQETRQGAAGTEQYF